These 6 T cell receptor beta chains came from one sample sequenced in a study of OX40 agonist ivuxolimab in advanced cancers. The library was prepared using the immunoSEQ multiplex PCR assay. TCRdb limited this immuneACCESS table to in-frame rearrangements with V and J called. A share of clones is missing; checked studies link under half to unresolved V genes, and the rest is unexplained. This sample lists some 31,000 clones; 90% to 95% were detected once. The biggest ten clones account for roughly a tenth of the sample. The starting material was CD4+ or CD8+ T cells sorted from blood, obtained in a trial of the OX40 agonist ivuxolimab. Receptors originate from an adult with an advanced solid tumor such as melanoma, head and neck, liver or kidney cancer.

The rearrangement links TRBV19 to TRBJ2-1, with D perhaps given as TRBD1 or TRBD2 (5 bases each). The germline V and J ends were trimmed by 3 bases and 2 bases, with 11 bases remaining between them. This CDR3 contains 15 residues. CDR1 LNHDA and CDR2 SQIVND come from the germline V gene (reference sequence). In DNA form, the CDR3 reads TGTGCCAGTAGTATCGGGGCGGCCACCTACAATGAGCAGTTCTTC. It yields the protein CASSIGAATYNEQFF. Based on the CDR3 plus reference TRBV19 and TRBJ2-1, the full variable domain is DGGITQSPKYLFRKEGQNVTLSCEQNLNHDAMYWYRQDPGQGLRLIYYSQIVNDFQKGDIAEGYSVSREKKESFPLTVTSAQKNPTAFYLCASSIGAATYNEQFFGPGTRLTVL.

V and J are TRBV28 and TRBJ1-1, with no clear D. The germline V gene encodes CDR1 MDHEN and CDR2 SYDVKM. CDR3 length: 14 residues. V lost 3 bases and J 0 bases, leaving 8 bases between the germline ends. The CDR3 here is CASSFDGVNTEAFF. In DNA, the CDR3 is TGTGCCAGCAGTTTCGACGGTGTGAACACTGAAGCTTTCTTT.

V usage is TRBV7-9 and J usage is TRBJ2-7; TRBD2 is a possible D gene (5 bases). The V gene lost 1 base and the J gene lost 7 bases, with 14 bases spanning the gap. The CDR3 sequence is 14 residues long. The V gene's germline CDR1 is SEHNR and CDR2 FQNEAQ (reference sequence). CDR3 bases: TGTGCCAGCAGCTTAGAAGGACTGAGGAGGGAGCAGTACTTC. The encoded protein is CASSLEGLRREQYF. The full variable domain, completed using reference TRBV7-9 and TRBJ2-7, is DTGVSQNPRHKITKRGQNVTFRCDPISEHNRLYWYRQTLGQGPEFLTYFQNEAQLEKSRLLSDRFSAERPKGSFSTLEIQRTEQGDSAMYLCASSLEGLRREQYFGPGTRLTVT.

The gene calls are TRBV7-9 and TRBJ1-5; weak D call: TRBD1 (6 bases). The CDR3 has 14 amino acids. The V end was cut by 4 bases, the J end by 5 bases, with 12 bases between. Germline V gene sequence: CDR1 SEHNR, CDR2 FQNEAQ (reference sequence). The CDR3 DNA reads TGTGCCAGCAGCTCTCGGGGGGCTGATCAGCCCCAGCATTTT. This encodes CASSSRGADQPQHF.

The chain is built from TRBV28 and TRBJ1-5; D might be TRBD1 (6 bases). Trimming removed 2 bases from V and 7 bases from J, with 18 bases in between. CDR1 and CDR2 (germline): MDHEN, SYDVKM. CDR3 length: 16 residues. CDR3 region: CASSLTGTPGGQPQHF. The CDR3 DNA is TGTGCCAGCAGTTTAACCGGGACACCGGGCGGACAGCCCCAGCATTTT.

The chain combines TRBV27 with TRBJ2-5, with 7 nucleotides matching TRBD2. V lost 5 bases to trimming and J lost 10 bases; unmatched junction nucleotides: 4. The CDR3 sequence is 11 residues long. The germline CDR1 and CDR2 sequences are MNHEY and SMNVEV (reference sequence). CDR3 sequence: CASSGGGDQYF. The CDR3 nucleotides read TGTGCCAGCAGTGGGGGGGGTGACCAGTACTTC.